The 27 T cell receptor beta chains below all came from one sample that was sequenced in a study of cytomegalovirus exposure and HLA in healthy donors. In the PCR, 60 Vbeta and 13 Jbeta primers were used. Produced via immunoSEQ multiplex PCR; TCRdb's table is partial and in-frame only. This table holds approximately 140,000 clones, roughly 79% found once. Sequences were obtained from PBMCs. The receptors stem from a man aged 18 to 30 in good health and CMV-seronegative.

The CDR3 DNA follows: TGCAGCGTTGGCGGCGGACCGGGACTAGAGTACAATGAGCAGTTCTTC. Its translation is CSVGGGPGLEYNEQFF. The chain uses TRBV29-1 and TRBJ2-1, with 8 nucleotides matching TRBD2. Germline V gene sequence: CDR1 SQVTM, CDR2 ANQGSEA. The CDR3 length is 16 residues. Losses at the gene ends were 4 bases for V and 4 bases for J; bases not matched to a gene: 12.

This chain links TRBV10-3 with TRBJ2-3; 9 bases map to TRBD2. The CDR3 has 16 amino acids. V was clipped by 0 bases and J by 4 bases; unmatched bases: 5. The germline V gene has CDR1 ENHRY and CDR2 SYGVKD. The CDR3 DNA is TGTGCCATCAGTGAGTCGGCGGGGGGGCTTCCAGATACGCAGTATTTT. Translated: CAISESAGGLPDTQYF.

The rearrangement uses TRBV10-3 and TRBJ1-4; TRBD1 aligns across 11 bases. This CDR3 is 13 amino acids long. In germline, CDR1 is ENHRY, CDR2 SYGVKD. The V segment lost 9 bases and the J segment 4 bases; nucleotides outside the gene matches: 1. This CDR3 is CAIGTGGNEKLFF. The CDR3 nucleotides read TGTGCCATAGGGACAGGGGGTAATGAAAAACTGTTTTTT.

The rearrangement uses TRBV27 and TRBJ1-1; D is perhaps TRBD1 (5 bases). Germline-derived CDR1 and CDR2 are MNHEY and SMNVEV (reference sequence). The CDR3 totals 16 residues. Trimming removed 6 bases at V and 5 bases at J, with 22 bases between. DNA of the CDR3: TGTGCCAGCAGCCCTAGTCCTTCCCGACAGAAGACTGAAGCTTTCTTT. Translating gives CASSPSPSRQKTEAFF.

The chain has TRBV9 and TRBJ2-3; 7 bases are a match to TRBD1. The trim removed 4 bases at V and 4 bases at J, leaving 6 bases unmatched. The CDR3 contains 14 residues. Germline V lookup: CDR1 SGDLS, CDR2 YYNGEE. The DNA of the CDR3 is TGTGCCAGCAGCTCGCAGACAGGGCCAGATACGCAGTATTTT. The encoded protein is CASSSQTGPDTQYF.

The genes are TRBV7-9 and TRBJ1-2; D possibly corresponds to TRBD1 (6 bases). The CDR3 is 14 residues long. Germline loops: CDR1 SEHNR, CDR2 FQNEAQ (reference sequence). The V end was cut by 2 bases, the J end by 5 bases, with 12 bases between. The CDR3 loop reads CASSLSPQGYGYTF. CDR3 nucleotide sequence: TGTGCCAGCAGCTTATCTCCCCAGGGGTATGGCTACACCTTC.

The CDR3 DNA reads TGTGCCAGCAGTTCTCTCGGACAGGTAAATAGCAATCAGCCCCAGCATTTT. Its protein is CASSSLGQVNSNQPQHF. This chain links TRBV27 with TRBJ1-5; the match to TRBD1 covers 7 bases. V trimming: 4 bases; J trimming: 0 bases; junction bases outside the gene matches: 9. CDR3 length: 17 residues. The germline gives CDR1 MNHEY, CDR2 SMNVEV (reference sequence).

The V and J genes are TRBV18 and TRBJ1-2; possible D gene TRBD1, 6 bases. The V end lost 2 bases, the J end lost 4 bases, and 14 bases lay between the germline ends. CDR3 length: 15 residues. Per germline, CDR1 KGHSH and CDR2 LQKENI. The CDR3 bases are TGTGCCAGCTCACCAGATTGGGGGCGCTCCTATGGCTACACCTTC. Translation gives CASSPDWGRSYGYTF.

The chain links TRBV7-3 to TRBJ2-1; D uncertain. CDR3 length equals 12 residues. The germline CDR1 and CDR2 sequences are SGHTA and FQGTGA. V shed 1 base and J shed 8 bases, with 6 bases lying between them. In DNA form, the CDR3 reads TGTGCCAGCAGCTTAAGGTCAGATGAGCAGTTCTTC. It is translated as CASSLRSDEQFF.

The chain uses TRBV6-4 and TRBJ2-7; D might be TRBD2 (5 bases). The CDR3 has 15 amino acids. The V end lost 4 bases, the J end lost 2 bases, and 15 bases lay between the germline ends. Germline V gene data show CDR1 as MRHNA and CDR2 as SNTAGT. CDR3 sequence reads: CASSASAAGTYEQYF. The CDR3 DNA sequence: TGTGCCAGCAGTGCATCTGCGGCGGGTACCTACGAGCAGTACTTC.

This chain uses TRBV6-5 with TRBJ1-4, with 9 bases aligning to TRBD1. J lost 7 bases, V lost 9 bases, and 3 bases had no gene match. Per germline, CDR1 MNHEY and CDR2 SVGAGI. The CDR3 totals 12 residues. The CDR3 protein is CASGTGIEKLFF. The CDR3 bases are TGTGCCAGTGGGACAGGGATTGAAAAACTGTTTTTT.

The rearrangement uses TRBV9 and TRBJ2-7; 8 positions match TRBD1. The CDR3 runs 15 residues. The trim removed 0 bases at V and 6 bases at J, leaving 8 bases unmatched. Per the germline V gene, CDR1 is SGDLS and CDR2 is YYNGEE. The DNA for the CDR3 is TGTGCCAGCAGCGTAGGCGACAGGGGTAGCGTCGAGCAGTACTTC. It translates to CASSVGDRGSVEQYF.

The V call is TRBV7-3, the J call TRBJ2-5, with 9 bases that match TRBD2. There are 14 residues in the CDR3. Germline V gene lookup returns CDR1 SGHTA and CDR2 FQGTGA. Trimming removed 5 bases from V and 7 bases from J; junction bases left unmatched: 8. CDR3 region: CASSRIGTSRTQYF. DNA of the CDR3: TGTGCCAGCAGCCGCATTGGGACTAGCCGGACCCAGTACTTC.

This clone was detected a few times. The chain combines TRBV4-3 with TRBJ1-2; D remains unclear. Deletions cut 0 bases from V and 2 bases from J, with 7 bases between. CDR1 and CDR2 from the germline V gene are LGHNA and YSLEER. The CDR3 extends over 14 amino acids. The DNA for the CDR3 is TGCGCCAGCAGCCAAGACGGACTGAACTATGGCTACACCTTC. Amino acids: CASSQDGLNYGYTF.

The chain couples TRBV9 to TRBJ1-6, with 10 bases matching TRBD1. The CDR3 is made up of 15 amino acids. CDR1 is SGDLS and CDR2 is YYNGEE in the germline V gene. V trimming: 3 bases; J trimming: 14 bases; junction bases outside the gene matches: 11. The CDR3 DNA reads as TGTGCCAGCAGCGGGGGGACAGGGGCCAACGCAGCCCTCCACTTT. The encoded protein is CASSGGTGANAALHF.

The V and J genes are TRBV5-1 and TRBJ1-1; 9 bases are a match to TRBD1. Trimming cost V 2 bases and J 7 bases; bases outside gene matches: 12. In germline, CDR1 is SGHRS, CDR2 YFSETQ. This CDR3 has 16 residues. This CDR3 reads CASSLTMTGGDVEAFF. Here the CDR3 DNA reads TGCGCCAGCAGCTTAACCATGACAGGGGGTGACGTTGAAGCTTTCTTT.

J is TRBJ1-2 and V is TRBV5-4; D is unclear. Germline values: CDR1 SGHNT, CDR2 YYREEE (reference sequence). V was trimmed by 4 bases and J by 8 bases, leaving 12 bases between them. The CDR3 runs 12 residues. The CDR3 coding sequence is TGTGCCAGCAGCAGGGAGATAGGAGGCTACACCTTC. Its translation is CASSREIGGYTF.

The chain joins TRBV6-5 to TRBJ1-1, with D possibly being TRBD1 (6 bases). The CDR3 extends over 15 amino acids. V lost 4 bases, J lost 0 bases, and 12 bases lay in between. Germline values: CDR1 MNHEY, CDR2 SVGAGI. CDR3 in DNA: TGTGCCAGCAGTTCCCTTGACAGGTTGAACACTGAAGCTTTCTTT. This sequence encodes CASSSLDRLNTEAFF.

This clone turned up a few times. The genes are TRBV6-1 and TRBJ1-4; 11 bases align to TRBD1. This CDR3 has 16 amino acids. V lost 4 bases, J lost 7 bases, and 8 bases stayed unmatched. The germline V gene encodes CDR1 MNHNS and CDR2 SASEGT. CDR3 protein: CASSGWTGGLIEKLFF. The CDR3 nucleotides read TGTGCCAGCAGTGGATGGACAGGGGGCTTAATTGAAAAACTGTTTTTT.

Here the CDR3 reads CASSRRGASYEQYF. The CDR3, as DNA: TGCGCCAGCAGTCGACGGGGGGCCTCCTACGAGCAGTACTTC. V and J are TRBV10-1 and TRBJ2-7; D might be TRBD2 (7 bases). CDR1 is WNHNN and CDR2 is SYGVQD in the germline V gene (reference sequence). CDR3 size: 14 residues. V was clipped by 5 bases and J by 0 bases, with 11 bases between them.

The chain recombines TRBV7-6 with TRBJ1-1; maybe TRBD1 (6 bases). The CDR3 loop spans 16 amino acids. V lost 1 base to trimming and J lost 10 bases, with 22 bases between them. Germline CDR1 reads SGHVS; CDR2 reads FNYEAQ. Here the CDR3 reads CASSLGFPLDRFGAFF. The CDR3 coding sequence is TGTGCCAGCAGCTTAGGGTTCCCTCTCGACAGGTTTGGAGCTTTCTTT.

The chain couples TRBV11-3 to TRBJ2-7, with 9 nucleotides matching TRBD2. The V gene end was trimmed by 0 bases and the J gene end by 2 bases; junction bases not matched to a gene: 5. The germline V gene encodes CDR1 SGHNT and CDR2 YENEEA. The CDR3 runs 16 residues. CDR3 sequence reads: CASSLDTTSGPYEQYF. The CDR3 nucleotides read TGTGCCAGCAGCTTAGATACAACTAGCGGGCCCTACGAGCAGTACTTC.

The rearrangement links TRBV25-1 to TRBJ2-1; a possible D gene is TRBD1 (5 bases). Germline assignment: CDR1 MGHDK and CDR2 SYGVNS. The CDR3 is 11 residues long. The V and J ends lost 7 bases and 10 bases respectively, with 11 bases between them. CDR3 sequence reads: CASIRDWEQFF. Written as DNA, the CDR3 is TGTGCCAGCATCAGGGATTGGGAGCAGTTCTTC.

The chain's CDR3 is CASSPTEGAYEQYF. In DNA, the CDR3 is TGTGCCAGCAGCCCGACGGAGGGGGCCTACGAGCAGTACTTC. J is TRBJ2-5 and V is TRBV13; D may correspond to TRBD1 or TRBD2 (6 bases each). The closer fit of TRBJ2-7 to the DNA end suggests the J call may be wrong. Germline CDR1 and CDR2: PRHDT and FYEKMQ (reference sequence). This CDR3 region has 14 residues.

V gene TRBV30 combines with J gene TRBJ1-2; D possibly corresponds to TRBD1 (6 bases). Germline-derived CDR1 and CDR2 are GTSNPN and SVGIG (reference sequence). Trimming took off 0 bases at V and 8 bases at J, with 16 bases between the two ends. This CDR3 region has 14 residues. The CDR3 region has the DNA TGTGCCTGGAGTGTACCCACAGGGATGAACGGCTACACCTTC. Its translation: CAWSVPTGMNGYTF.

In this sample, this clone turned up once. CDR3 loop: CASRKGLPFNQPQHF. The DNA of the CDR3 is TGTGCCAGCAGGAAGGGACTACCGTTCAATCAGCCCCAGCATTTT. V is TRBV25-1 and J is TRBJ1-5; D might be TRBD1 (5 bases). The CDR3 has 15 amino acids. Germline V gene sequence: CDR1 MGHDK, CDR2 SYGVNS. V shed 6 bases and J shed 3 bases, with 15 bases lying between them.

V and J are TRBV7-9 and TRBJ2-1, with a tentative D call TRBD2 (7 bases). The CDR3 totals 13 residues. Trimming took 9 bases from V and 5 from J, leaving 14 bases between them. Germline assignment: CDR1 SEHNR and CDR2 FQNEAQ (reference sequence). The CDR3 coding sequence is TGTGCCAGGGGAGGGGGTCCCAACAATGAGCAGTTCTTC. Translated, it gives CARGGGPNNEQFF.